The source of this T cell receptor beta chain is a study of shared clonotypes between healthy human individuals. Study findings and constraints: Generally, estimated richness proved larger in naive subsets than it did in memory subsets. Incomplete sequencing of sorted subsets was indicated by rarefaction despite large depth.

Produced via immunoSEQ multiplex PCR; TCRdb's table is partial and in-frame only. The sample consists of about 1.1 million clones, approximately 75% of them appearing once. Negatively enriched CD4+ T cells were divided by CD45RA into naive and memory. This clone is a singleton in its sample. The antigen remains unidentified. There are 13 residues in the CDR3. Germline V lookup: CDR1 MNHNS, CDR2 SASEGT. Trimming cost V 11 bases and J 6 bases, with 20 bases left between them. The J gene is TRBJ2-7, the V gene TRBV6-1; TRBD2 might be the D (6 bases). This TCR derives from a man aged 18 to 30 in good health. Some clones in this sample may be carry-over from other donors' samples. Sequenced material: memory CD4+ T cells from PBMCs. Subset denoted: CD45RA-negative fraction. The CDR3 here is CASWEAPQAEQYF. CDR3 bases: TGTGCCTCTTGGGAGGCGCCACAGGCCGAGCAGTACTTC.